The present T cell receptor beta chain was sequenced within a study of T cell repertoires in cytomegalovirus infection. Study summary: Well-studied HLA-B-restricted CMV epitopes were used in the study alongside recently identified HLA-C-restricted ones. Study findings and constraints: Across the ex vivo response, the dominant clonotypes were HLA-C-restricted CMV-specific TCR beta clonotypes.

V lost 0 bases and J 7 bases, leaving 9 bases between the germline ends. Germline values: CDR1 SGHDN, CDR2 FVKESK. CDR3 length: 13 residues. Each CDR3 protein gets one entry after TCRdb re-called the reads with MiXCR. The repertoire consists of about 570,000 distinct CDR3 sequences, with 40% occurring once and the leading ten covering about half. This clonotype was counted a few times. Its antigen is not known. The chain recombines TRBV14 with TRBJ1-1; weak D call: TRBD1 (5 bases). The source of this sequence is a human donor in good health (CMV status not recorded). Some clones in this sample may be carry-over from other donors' samples. Material: cultured PBMCs, obtained from culture after CMV antigen stimulation. The CDR3 here is CASSQDRDGEAFF. The CDR3 nucleotides are TGTGCCAGCAGCCAAGATAGGGACGGTGAAGCTTTCTTT.